This is a list of T cell receptor beta chains from one sample in a study of human T cells and chemical hapten exposure. TCRdb re-derived calls from the RACE reads in MiXCR, one entry per CDR3 protein. The repertoire consists of about 380,000 distinct CDR3 sequences, with approximately 5.1% occurring once and the leading ten covering approximately 2.4%. The starting material was whole blood, obtained in connection with sensitization to the hapten diphenylcyclopropenone (DPC). These receptors all come from a woman aged 50 to 60 with alopecia areata. Some clones in this sample may be carry-over from other donors' samples. The CDR3 runs from the conserved cysteine through the conserved F or W. Fields, in order: clone size, J gene, V gene, D gene, CDR3 protein, CDR3 DNA. The D gene is left open where the match is weak. Clone sizes are given selectively: once, few, many, or a class where the clone is expanded.

>NA|TRBJ2-3|TRBV9|TRBD2
CASSVEASGGSTDTQYF
TGTGCCAGCAGCGTAGAGGCTAGCGGGGGGAGCACAGATACGCAGTATTTT
>NA|TRBJ2-7|TRBV7-6|TRBD1
CASSLGGQLTYEQYF
TGTGCCAGCAGCTTAGGGGGACAGCTGACCTACGAGCAGTACTTC
>NA|TRBJ2-3|TRBV5-1|NA
CASSLGADPRRDTQYF
TGCGCCAGCAGCTTAGGCGCGGACCCTCGGAGGGATACGCAGTATTTT
>few|TRBJ1-1|TRBV6-6|NA
CASSYRLGVGSTEAFF
TGTGCCAGCAGTTACCGCCTCGGGGTGGGCAGTACTGAAGCTTTCTTT
>NA|TRBJ2-2|TRBV18|NA
CASSSSGTVNTGELFF
TGTGCCAGCTCAAGCTCCGGGACGGTGAACACCGGGGAGCTGTTTTTT
>many|TRBJ2-3|TRBV7-9|TRBD1
CASRQGDTQYF
TGTGCCAGCAGACAGGGGGATACGCAGTATTTT
>NA|TRBJ2-1|TRBV29-1|NA
CSPGTSNEQFF
TGCAGCCCGGGGACATCCAATGAGCAGTTCTTC
>NA|TRBJ1-1|TRBV9|NA
CASSVGAGENTEAFF
TGTGCCAGCAGCGTAGGGGCCGGGGAGAACACTGAAGCTTTCTTT
>many|TRBJ2-1|TRBV12-3/TRBV12-4|TRBD2
CASSFTRGGYNEQFF
TGTGCCAGCAGTTTTACTCGCGGGGGGTACAATGAGCAGTTCTTC
>many|TRBJ1-2|TRBV7-2|NA
CASSLDRASNYGYTF
TGTGCCAGCAGCTTAGACCGGGCCTCTAACTATGGCTACACCTTC
>many|TRBJ2-5|TRBV20-1|TRBD2
CSANGRAGTQYF
TGCAGTGCTAACGGGAGGGCCGGGACCCAGTACTTC
>NA|TRBJ1-6|TRBV7-2|TRBD1
CASSSPGQGSTPLHF
TGTGCCAGCAGTTCACCAGGACAGGGTAGTACACCCCTCCACTTT
>many|TRBJ1-6|TRBV6-1|NA
CASSEIGRNNSPLHF
TGTGCCAGCAGTGAGATCGGACGGAACAATTCACCCCTCCACTTT
>many|TRBJ1-1|TRBV7-6|NA
CASSFSPGEAEAFF
TGTGCCAGCAGCTTTTCCCCAGGGGAGGCTGAAGCTTTCTTT
>many|TRBJ2-2|TRBV6-4|NA
CASSDVGSGELFF
TGTGCCAGCAGTGACGTGGGGTCCGGGGAGCTGTTTTTT
>few|TRBJ2-3|TRBV10-3|TRBD2
CAISELRGGTDTQYF
TGTGCCATCAGTGAGCTCCGGGGGGGCACAGATACGCAGTATTTT
>NA|TRBJ2-1|TRBV7-8|TRBD1
CASSLTGANEQFF
TGTGCCAGCAGCTTAACAGGGGCTAATGAGCAGTTCTTC
>many|TRBJ2-7|TRBV7-9|NA
CASSAQPGTRGDEQYF
TGTGCCAGCAGCGCCCAGCCCGGGACAAGGGGCGACGAGCAGTACTTC
>NA|TRBJ1-1|TRBV29-1|NA
CSVEQGLVTEAFF
TGCAGCGTCGAACAGGGTTTGGTCACTGAAGCTTTCTTT
>NA|TRBJ1-2|TRBV29-1|NA
CSAPIGYGYTF
TGCAGCGCCCCGATTGGCTATGGCTACACCTTC
>many|TRBJ1-6|TRBV18|TRBD1
CASSPRQGRSSPLHF
TGTGCCAGCTCACCTCGACAGGGGAGGTCTTCACCCCTCCACTTT
>many|TRBJ2-7|TRBV5-1|NA
CASGEGYEQYF
TGCGCCAGCGGGGAAGGTTACGAGCAGTACTTC
>few|TRBJ2-1|TRBV15|TRBD2
CATSRESSGRSDEQFF
TGTGCCACCAGCAGAGAAAGTAGCGGGAGAAGTGATGAGCAGTTCTTC
>NA|TRBJ2-5|TRBV10-3|NA
CAISESKVQETQYF
TGTGCCATCAGTGAGTCTAAAGTCCAGGAGACCCAGTACTTC
>few|TRBJ2-7|TRBV7-9|NA
CASSPYATYEQYF
TGTGCCAGCAGCCCCTACGCAACCTACGAGCAGTACTTC
>few|TRBJ2-3|TRBV12-3/TRBV12-4|NA
CASSSSRGTDTQYF
TGTGCCAGCAGTTCGTCGAGAGGCACAGATACGCAGTATTTT
>few|TRBJ2-3|TRBV12-5|NA
CASGLVGRTDTQYF
TGTGCTAGTGGTTTGGTCGGCCGCACAGATACGCAGTATTTT
>few|TRBJ1-2|TRBV29-1|TRBD1
CSAQGQGPTNYGYTF
TGCAGCGCCCAGGGACAGGGTCCCACTAACTATGGCTACACCTTC
>few|TRBJ1-2|TRBV20-1|TRBD1
CSALQGMSFYGYTF
TGCAGTGCCCTACAGGGGATGAGCTTCTATGGCTACACCTTC
>NA|TRBJ2-1|TRBV5-1|NA
CASSSLTSRDHAYNEQFF
TGCGCCAGCAGCTCACTCACCTCCCGGGACCACGCCTACAATGAGCAGTTCTTC